Listed below are T cell receptor beta chains from one sample, sequenced in a study of vaccination effects on CD4 cells after COVID-19. Sequencing used immunoSEQ multiplex PCR; TCRdb keeps in-frame clones, though not all of them. The sample consists of 50,000 or so clones, roughly 76% of them appearing once. These receptors are not linked to any known antigen. This specimen was CD4+ T cells from PBMCs cultured with HCoV-229E spike peptides, taken before COVID-19 vaccination. The source of these receptors is a human donor who received a COVID-19 vaccine. Both conserved end residues are part of each CDR3. Each record gives: CDR3 DNA, CDR3 protein, J gene, V gene, D gene, clone size. D genes are given only for firm matches. Only some rows state a clone size, as once, few, many or a class for expanded clones.

TGTGCCAGCAGCTTGGGGGCAGGGAGCACAGATACGCAGTATTTT	CASSLGAGSTDTQYF	TRBJ2-3	TRBV5-8	.	.
TGTGCCAGCTCACCTCGGGGAACAGGGCTTAATGAAAAACTGTTTTTT	CASSPRGTGLNEKLFF	TRBJ1-4	TRBV18	.	.
TGCGCCAGCAGCCGGACAGCTGGAAACACCATATATTTT	CASSRTAGNTIYF	TRBJ1-3	TRBV4-1	.	.
TGCGCCAGCAGCTTATCAGGGGGGGTGAATGCTTTCTTT	CASSLSGGVNAFF	TRBJ1-1	TRBV5-1	TRBD1	few
TGTGCCAGCAGTGTGACTAGCGGGGATTTAAGAGAGACCCAGTACTTC	CASSVTSGDLRETQYF	TRBJ2-5	TRBV2	TRBD2	.
TGTGCCAGCAGCTTAGTTACGAACACCGGGGAGCTGTTTTTT	CASSLVTNTGELFF	TRBJ2-2	TRBV11-2	.	.
TGCGCCAGCAGCTACGGCGGGGGCCCTAACAATGAGCAGTTCTTC	CASSYGGGPNNEQFF	TRBJ2-1	TRBV5-1	.	.
TGCGCCAGCAGCCGGGACAGGGTGGACACCGGGGAGCTGTTTTTT	CASSRDRVDTGELFF	TRBJ2-2	TRBV5-1	TRBD1	.
TGTGCCAGCAGCTTAAGCAGGTCAAGCTTAGGTGGCTACACCTTC	CASSLSRSSLGGYTF	TRBJ1-2	TRBV7-9	.	once
TGCGCCAGCAGCTTGGGCGGGACAGTAAACTATGGCTACACCTTC	CASSLGGTVNYGYTF	TRBJ1-2	TRBV5-1	TRBD1	.
TGTGCCAGCAGTGACCCAAGGGGTGCAACTAATGAAAAACTGTTTTTT	CASSDPRGATNEKLFF	TRBJ1-4	TRBV25-1	.	.
TGTGCCAGCAGTAACCAGGGTGCGAGGCAGTTCTTC	CASSNQGARQFF	TRBJ2-1	TRBV6-5	.	.
TGTGCCAGCAGTTACTCCCGACAGGTTTCCTATGGCTACACCTTC	CASSYSRQVSYGYTF	TRBJ1-2	TRBV6-5	.	.
TGCGCCAGCAGCTTGGGGACTATCACAGATACGCAGTATTTT	CASSLGTITDTQYF	TRBJ2-3	TRBV5-1	.	.
TGTGCCTGGACAGGCAAACGCTACAATGAGCAGTTCTTC	CAWTGKRYNEQFF	TRBJ2-1	TRBV30	.	.
TGTGCCAGCAGCCAAATACCGGGACAGGAAGCTTTCTTT	CASSQIPGQEAFF	TRBJ1-1	TRBV7-2	TRBD1	.
TGTGCCAGCAGCTTAGGCGGGACAAGTTATACGCAGTATTTT	CASSLGGTSYTQYF	TRBJ2-3	TRBV7-2	.	.
TGTGCCAGCAGTGGGGGACAGGGGCTCACAGATACGCAGTATTTT	CASSGGQGLTDTQYF	TRBJ2-3	TRBV6-4	TRBD1	.
TGTGCCAGCAGTTTCAAGAACACAGATACGCAGTATTTT	CASSFKNTDTQYF	TRBJ2-3	TRBV27	.	.
TGTGCCAGCAACCCCGACAAGCGGGGGGCCCCCAATGAGCAGTTCTTC	CASNPDKRGAPNEQFF	TRBJ2-1	TRBV5-6	TRBD2	medium-sized
TGTGCCAGCAGTGCGTCGGACAGTCAGAAGCAGTTCTTC	CASSASDSQKQFF	TRBJ2-1	TRBV28	.	.
TGTGCCAGCAGCCAAAGGACAGGGAGCAATCAGCCCCAGCATTTT	CASSQRTGSNQPQHF	TRBJ1-5	TRBV7-2	TRBD1	few
TGTGCCAGCAGCCAGCGACAGACTAGTCTCTCCTATAATTCACCCCTCCACTTT	CASSQRQTSLSYNSPLHF	TRBJ1-6	TRBV4-2	.	.
TGCGCCAGCAGCTTGGCGCAGGGCACTGAAGCTTTCTTT	CASSLAQGTEAFF	TRBJ1-1	TRBV5-1	.	few
TGTGCCAGCAGGCCCCCTTTGGGTTCACCCCTCCACTTT	CASRPPLGSPLHF	TRBJ1-6	TRBV2	.	.
TGTGCCAGCTCACCCCAGGATACGCAGTATTTT	CASSPQDTQYF	TRBJ2-3	TRBV18	.	.
TGTGCCAGTAGTATCGGTAGCAGGAACACCGGGGAGCTGTTTTTT	CASSIGSRNTGELFF	TRBJ2-2	TRBV19	.	.
TGCGCCAGCAGCTCGGACAACTCCAATGAGCAGTTCTTC	CASSSDNSNEQFF	TRBJ2-1	TRBV5-1	.	.
TGTGCCAGCAAAGGGTCTGGGGCCAACGTCCTGACTTTC	CASKGSGANVLTF	TRBJ2-6	TRBV2	.	.
TGTGCCAGCAGTTGGCAAACAGGGCCCAATCAGCCCCAGCATTTT	CASSWQTGPNQPQHF	TRBJ1-5	TRBV6-5	.	.
TGTGCCAGTAGTAGATCAGGAACCCAAGAGACCCAGTACTTC	CASSRSGTQETQYF	TRBJ2-5	TRBV19	.	.
TGTGCCTGGACCATCACAGGGGTAGGGAACTATGGCTACACCTTC	CAWTITGVGNYGYTF	TRBJ1-2	TRBV30	TRBD1	.
TGTGCCAGCAGTTCCTCCTATAATTCACCCCTCCACTTT	CASSSSYNSPLHF	TRBJ1-6	TRBV2	.	.
TGTGCCAGCAGTTACTCGACTGGGCGGGTCACAGATACGCAGTATTTT	CASSYSTGRVTDTQYF	TRBJ2-3	TRBV6-2/TRBV6-3	.	once
TGTGCCAGCAGCCCGGGACAGCAAGAGACCCAGTACTTC	CASSPGQQETQYF	TRBJ2-5	TRBV7-2	TRBD1	once
TGCGCCAGCAGGACAGGGGGAGGCCAAGAGACCCAGTACTTC	CASRTGGGQETQYF	TRBJ2-5	TRBV5-1	TRBD1	few
TGTGCCTGGAGTGAGGGTAGCCAGGGGATCACAGATACGCAGTATTTT	CAWSEGSQGITDTQYF	TRBJ2-3	TRBV30	.	.
TGTGCCAGTAGGAGCCTAGCGGGGGGTTCCGGGGAGCTGTTTTTT	CASRSLAGGSGELFF	TRBJ2-2	TRBV19	TRBD2	.
TGTGCCAGCAGTCCTGTCGTCAGAGATCAGCCCCAGCATTTT	CASSPVVRDQPQHF	TRBJ1-5	TRBV5-5	.	few
TGTGCCAGCAGCCTGTTGCAAGAGACCCAGTACTTC	CASSLLQETQYF	TRBJ2-5	TRBV5-5	.	.
TGTGCCAGCAGTTCCACAGGGCGTGAAAAACTGTTTTTT	CASSSTGREKLFF	TRBJ1-4	TRBV6-2/TRBV6-3	.	.
TGTGCCAGTACCCCCGGCGACAGGGGGAGTTCACCCCTCCACTTT	CASTPGDRGSSPLHF	TRBJ1-6	TRBV19	TRBD1	.
TGTGCCACCAGTGATCCAACAGGAGAAAAACTGTTTTTT	CATSDPTGEKLFF	TRBJ1-4	TRBV24-1	.	.
TGTGCCAGCAGCGTAGCGCCTAGCGGGGCCCAAGAGACCCAGTACTTC	CASSVAPSGAQETQYF	TRBJ2-5	TRBV9	TRBD2	.
TGCGCCAGCAGCCTTACCCCAGGGGCAGGGCAGCCCCAGCATTTT	CASSLTPGAGQPQHF	TRBJ1-5	TRBV4-3	.	.